This note documents a single T cell receptor beta chain sequence. The data originate from a study of blood T cell repertoires in COVID-19. As for the study in general: Acute-phase and convalescent COVID-19 samples originated in the United States, Italy and Spain. Sample material is recorded as cDNA or gDNA derived from T cells, B-cell-depleted T cells, or PBMCs.

Seattle enrolled patients during active infection and tracked them longitudinally. The length of the CDR3 is 13 residues. CDR1 is SGHAT and CDR2 is FQNNGV in the germline V gene. V was shortened by 3 bases and J by 10 bases, with 10 bases between the two germline ends. Original methodology: Cell counts per sample came from amplifying reference gene primers. The repertoire was sequenced with immunoSEQ multiplex PCR; TCRdb's copy has only in-frame clones and lacks some. V, J and clone size derive from that table, while D and trimming were established from the DNA sequence. The data contain fewer than 350,000 clones, 80% to 95% of them seen just once; the ten biggest clones take up 6.5% to 8%.

This clonotype was obtained from a woman under 40 with COVID-19, enrolled during active disease. Input material: peripheral blood. The rearrangement joins TRBV11-2 to TRBJ1-6; weak D call: TRBD1 (6 bases). Here the CDR3 reads CASSFAGVSPLHF. The CDR3 bases are TGTGCCAGCAGCTTCGCAGGGGTCTCACCCCTCCACTTT.